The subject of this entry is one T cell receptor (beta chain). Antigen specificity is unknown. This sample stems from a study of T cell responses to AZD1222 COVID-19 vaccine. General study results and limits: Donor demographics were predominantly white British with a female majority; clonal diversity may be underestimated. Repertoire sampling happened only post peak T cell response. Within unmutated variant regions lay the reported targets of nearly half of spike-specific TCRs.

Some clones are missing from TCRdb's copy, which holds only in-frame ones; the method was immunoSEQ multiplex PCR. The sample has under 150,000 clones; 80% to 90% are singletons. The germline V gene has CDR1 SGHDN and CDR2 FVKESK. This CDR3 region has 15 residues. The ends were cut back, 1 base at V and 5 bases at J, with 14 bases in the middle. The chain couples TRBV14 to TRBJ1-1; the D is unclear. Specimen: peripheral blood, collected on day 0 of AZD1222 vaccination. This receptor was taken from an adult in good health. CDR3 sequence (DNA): TGTGCCAGCAGCCAAGCGATGGGTATAAGGACTGAAGCTTTCTTT. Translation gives CASSQAMGIRTEAFF.